This T cell receptor beta chain emerged from a study of blood T cell repertoires in COVID-19. Study details: Some COVID-19 samples were acute and others convalescent; all came from the United States, Italy and Spain. T cells, B-cell-depleted T cells, or PBMCs supplied cDNA or gDNA.

Authors' processing steps: Using reference gene primer amplification, nucleated cell counts were estimated. Measured with immunoSEQ multiplex PCR; TCRdb has only the in-frame clones, and not every one. D and trimming come from the DNA, and the V and J calls and clone size come from that table. The sample yields roughly 100,000 clones, about 90% seen once. This clone was counted a few times. Germline CDR1 reads MDHEN; CDR2 reads SYDVKM. J gave up 3 bases and V 5 bases, and 16 bases lay outside the gene matches. CDR3 length equals 17 residues. Specimen: peripheral blood. The chain combines TRBV28 with TRBJ2-7; 7 bases align to TRBD1. This sequence was found in a woman aged 25-40 years with acute or convalescent COVID-19. CDR3 nucleotide sequence: TGTGCCAGCAGTCCCCCCAGGGTAGGGCAGGGGGTCTACGAGCAGTACTTC. As protein: CASSPPRVGQGVYEQYF.